The 5 T cell receptor beta chains given below trace back to one sample, sequenced in a study of blood T cell repertoires in COVID-19. Produced via immunoSEQ multiplex PCR; TCRdb's table is partial and in-frame only. The sample includes hundreds of thousands of clones, more than 85% seen only once; the top ten take roughly 1.3%. Sequences were obtained from peripheral blood. These receptors were collected from a man aged 70 or older with acute or convalescent COVID-19.

This clone was seen more than once but under ten times. The chain couples TRBV18 to TRBJ2-7; 7 nucleotides match TRBD1. CDR1 and CDR2 from the germline V gene are KGHSH and LQKENI. CDR3 length equals 15 residues. The J segment lost 3 bases and the V segment lost 0 bases, leaving 5 bases of the junction unmatched. CDR3 coding DNA: TGTGCCAGCTCACCACCCGGGACAGTTTACTACGAGCAGTACTTC. The encoded protein is CASSPPGTVYYEQYF.

The chain joins TRBV13 to TRBJ1-1; TRBD1 agrees at 10 bases. This CDR3 comprises 17 residues. Germline V gene sequence: CDR1 PRHDT, CDR2 FYEKMQ (reference sequence). With V trimmed by 1 base and J by 10 bases, 15 bases remained unmatched. The CDR3 DNA is TGTGCCAGCAGCTTAGCGGGGGACAGGGGCTTGGTTCTGCCAGCTTTCTTT. It specifies CASSLAGDRGLVLPAFF.

This clone was counted a single time. The chain recombines TRBV18 with TRBJ2-7, with unresolved D. CDR1 and CDR2 (germline): KGHSH, LQKENI. Deletions cut 3 bases from V and 0 bases from J, with 9 bases between. The CDR3 consists of 14 residues. The CDR3 DNA reads as TGTGCCAGCTCACCGAGTACCACCTCCTACGAGCAGTACTTC. Protein product: CASSPSTTSYEQYF.

The chain joins TRBV4-1 to TRBJ1-3; D is unresolved. V lost 1 base and J 0 bases, leaving 10 bases between the germline ends. Looked up from germline, CDR1 is MGHRA and CDR2 is YSYEKL. This CDR3 contains 16 residues. CDR3 nucleotide sequence: TGCGCCAGCAGCCAAGGCGATATCCGCTCTGGAAACACCATATATTTT. This encodes CASSQGDIRSGNTIYF.

This chain links TRBV30 with TRBJ1-2, with TRBD1 matching over 9 bases. CDR3 size: 16 residues. CDR1 and CDR2 from the germline V gene are GTSNPN and SVGIG (reference sequence). The V gene end was trimmed by 2 bases and the J gene end by 0 bases; junction bases not matched to a gene: 7. CDR3 amino acids: CAWSPSGTGTNYGYTF. For the CDR3, the DNA is TGTGCCTGGAGTCCGTCCGGGACAGGGACTAACTATGGCTACACCTTC. The complete variable domain, with remaining parts taken from reference TRBV30 and TRBJ1-2, reads SQTIHQWPATLVQPVGSPLSLECTVEGTSNPNLYWYRQAAGRGLQLLFYSVGIGQISSEVPQNLSASRPQDRQFILSSKKLLLSDSGFYLCAWSPSGTGTNYGYTFGSGTRLTVV.